The 16 T cell receptor beta chains presented below share a single source sample, sequenced in a study of cytomegalovirus exposure and HLA in healthy donors. 13 Jbeta primers and 60 Vbeta primers were used for the PCR. TCRdb's table, derived via immunoSEQ multiplex PCR, lists solely in-frame clones and lacks some. This sample has fewer than 100,000 clones, with over 60% found just once. Source material: PBMCs. Source of these receptors: a man in his sixties in good health and CMV-seropositive.

V gene TRBV19 combines with J gene TRBJ1-2; TRBD1 is a possible D gene (6 bases). V dropped 5 bases and J dropped 6 bases, with 16 bases sitting between them. This CDR3 contains 14 residues. CDR1 is LNHDA and CDR2 is SQIVND in the germline V gene (reference sequence). This CDR3 is CASSLFTGTNGYTF. The DNA of the CDR3 is TGTGCCAGTAGTCTTTTTACAGGGACTAATGGCTACACCTTC.

The chain links TRBV19 to TRBJ1-4; 9 bases are shared with TRBD1. With V trimmed by 6 bases and J by 6 bases, 5 bases remained unmatched. The CDR3 consists of 14 residues. Germline loops: CDR1 LNHDA, CDR2 SQIVND (reference sequence). CDR3 region: CASRRRDRDEKLFF. The DNA for the CDR3 is TGTGCCAGTAGGCGCCGGGACAGGGATGAAAAACTGTTTTTT.

This rearrangement joins TRBV27 to TRBJ2-6; TRBD1 aligns across 7 bases. The ends lost 3 bases at V and 0 bases at J; junction bases unmatched: 8. The length of the CDR3 is 18 residues. Germline-derived CDR1 and CDR2 are MNHEY and SMNVEV (reference sequence). For the CDR3, the DNA is TGTGCCAGCAGTTTGAGGGGGCCGGGGAGCTCTGGGGCCAACGTCCTGACTTTC. It translates to CASSLRGPGSSGANVLTF.

The gene calls are TRBV6-6 and TRBJ1-3; TRBD1 might be the D (6 bases). The V gene lost 4 bases and the J gene lost 0 bases, with 10 bases spanning the gap. This CDR3 is built from 15 residues. Germline lookup yields CDR1 MNHNY and CDR2 SVGAGI (reference sequence). This CDR3 reads CASSSTGTSGNTIYF. DNA of the CDR3: TGTGCCAGCAGTTCGACAGGCACCTCTGGAAACACCATATATTTT.

This rearrangement joins TRBV6-1 to TRBJ1-2; TRBD1 might be the D (6 bases). This CDR3 comprises 13 residues. The ends were cut back, 4 bases at V and 5 bases at J, with 11 bases in the middle. Germline loops: CDR1 MNHNS, CDR2 SASEGT. The CDR3 DNA sequence: TGTGCCAGCAGTGGCCAGGGGCTGTATGGCTACACCTTC. Protein product: CASSGQGLYGYTF.

The rearrangement links TRBV5-1 to TRBJ2-2; D perhaps matches TRBD1 (6 bases). CDR3 length equals 15 residues. Germline V gene data show CDR1 as SGHRS and CDR2 as YFSETQ. V was clipped by 4 bases and J by 2 bases, with 12 bases between them. The CDR3 nucleotides are TGCGCCAGCAGCCTGGGGACAACAAACACCGGGGAGCTGTTTTTT. Protein sequence: CASSLGTTNTGELFF.

This chain uses TRBV27 with TRBJ1-6; unclear D gene. Trimming stripped 2 bases from V and 10 bases from J, with 15 bases between. This CDR3 is 15 amino acids long. CDR1 is MNHEY, CDR2 SMNVEV, per germline (reference sequence). CDR3: CASSLEGSVISPLHF. CDR3 coding DNA: TGTGCCAGCAGTTTAGAGGGATCGGTCATCTCACCCCTCCACTTT.

The chain carries TRBV7-3 and TRBJ2-2; the D is unclear. This CDR3 is 13 amino acids long. CDR1 is SGHTA, CDR2 FQGTGA, per germline. Trimming removed 6 bases at V and 4 bases at J, with 9 bases between. CDR3 amino acids: CASRSVGTGELFF. The CDR3 DNA reads TGTGCCAGCAGGTCGGTCGGCACCGGGGAGCTGTTTTTT.

The chain links TRBV5-6 to TRBJ2-7; TRBD1 might be the D (6 bases). CDR3 length: 17 residues. The germline CDR1 and CDR2 sequences are SGHDT and YYEEEE. Trimming removed 0 bases at V and 7 bases at J, with 23 bases between. This CDR3 reads CASSLVLWQGQVVEQYF. The CDR3 DNA reads TGTGCCAGCAGCTTGGTTCTCTGGCAGGGGCAAGTGGTGGAGCAGTACTTC.

This sequence joins TRBV19 and TRBJ1-1; 11 bases map to TRBD1. V lost 7 bases and J lost 0; bases outside the gene matches: 16. Looked up from germline, CDR1 is LNHDA and CDR2 is SQIVND (reference sequence). The CDR3 has 19 residues. CDR3 coding DNA: TGTGCCAGTAAGGGAAACCTGGACAGGGGGCAATCTATGAACACTGAAGCTTTCTTT. Encoded protein: CASKGNLDRGQSMNTEAFF.

J is TRBJ1-2 and V is TRBV9, with 7 bases lining up with TRBD1. Trimming took 2 bases from V and 4 from J; bases not matched to a gene: 5. This CDR3 comprises 14 residues. Germline V gives CDR1 SGDLS, CDR2 YYNGEE. The CDR3 bases are TGTGCCAGCAGCGTTCGACAGGGCTTCTATGGCTACACCTTC. Translating gives CASSVRQGFYGYTF. Using reference TRBV9 and TRBJ1-2 for the parts outside the CDR3, the full variable domain is DSGVTQTPKHLITATGQRVTLRCSPRSGDLSVYWYQQSLDQGLQFLIQYYNGEERAKGNILERFSAQQFPDLHSELNLSSLELGDSALYFCASSVRQGFYGYTFGSGTRLTVV.

This rearrangement joins TRBV2 to TRBJ2-7, with 9 nucleotides matching TRBD1. Trimming took 7 bases from V and 1 from J; bases not matched to a gene: 8. From germline, CDR1 is SNHLY and CDR2 FYNNEI. The CDR3 extends over 15 amino acids. CDR3 nucleotides: TGTGCCAGCACCTATAGACAGGGGGTTTCCTACGAGCAGTACTTC. Translating it yields CASTYRQGVSYEQYF.

The J gene is TRBJ2-3, the V gene TRBV9, with 11 bases lining up with TRBD2. There are 18 residues in the CDR3. Germline V gene data show CDR1 as SGDLS and CDR2 as YYNGEE. J lost 3 bases, V lost 0 bases, and 9 bases had no gene match. The CDR3 reads CASSVVDSGGAWTDTQYF. CDR3 coding DNA: TGTGCCAGCAGCGTAGTAGATAGCGGGGGGGCGTGGACAGATACGCAGTATTTT. Drawing the rest from reference TRBV9 and TRBJ2-3, the complete variable domain is DSGVTQTPKHLITATGQRVTLRCSPRSGDLSVYWYQQSLDQGLQFLIQYYNGEERAKGNILERFSAQQFPDLHSELNLSSLELGDSALYFCASSVVDSGGAWTDTQYFGPGTRLTVL.

J is TRBJ1-3 and V is TRBV18, with no clear D. CDR3 length: 15 amino acids. V lost 6 bases to trimming and J lost 2 bases, with 14 bases between them. Germline CDR1 is KGHSH and CDR2 is LQKENI. In nucleotides, the CDR3 is TGTGCCAGCTCCCCCACCCCCCAGGCTGGAAACACCATATATTTT. Residues: CASSPTPQAGNTIYF.

The V call is TRBV5-1, the J call TRBJ2-2; TRBD2 matches at 7 bases. With V trimmed by 2 bases and J by 2 bases, 6 bases remained unmatched. The CDR3 is made up of 16 amino acids. Per germline, CDR1 SGHRS and CDR2 YFSETQ. CDR3 nucleotide sequence: TGCGCCAGCAGCTTTAGCGGGCAGAGAAACACCGGGGAGCTGTTTTTT. This translates into CASSFSGQRNTGELFF.

The chain carries TRBV28 and TRBJ1-1; D remains unclear. V was clipped by 6 bases and J by 0 bases, with 14 bases between them. Germline CDR1 MDHEN, CDR2 SYDVKM. CDR3 size: 15 residues. As DNA, the CDR3 is TGTGCCAGCAGCTCCTTTAGGAGGCTGAACACTGAAGCTTTCTTT. Protein product: CASSSFRRLNTEAFF.